The 9 T cell receptor beta chains reported below all come from one sample, sequenced in a study of T-cell memory formation after mild COVID-19. TCRdb redid the calling of the 5' RACE reads with MiXCR, one entry per CDR3 protein. The sample holds 300,000 to 400,000 distinct CDR3 sequences; over 10% are singletons and the top ten take 20% to 25%. Sequencing was performed on PBMCs or a T cell subset sorted from them (not recorded which). These receptors were obtained from a man younger than 30 who had mild COVID-19 (a few samples of this study predate the infection). Cell type and time point are not known.

This clonotype was seen at least ten times. This chain connects TRBV12-3 or TRBV12-4 to TRBJ2-2, with 8 bases that match TRBD1. The CDR3 contains 15 residues. Trimming took 5 bases from V and 5 from J; bases not matched to a gene: 7. In DNA form, the CDR3 reads TGTGCCAGCAGTCCCGGACAGGGTGGGACCGGGGAGCTGTTTTTT. Protein: CASSPGQGGTGELFF.

This clonotype was recorded a few times. V is TRBV7-9 and J is TRBJ1-6; D may be TRBD1 (5 bases). This CDR3 has 13 amino acids. The ends were cut back, 3 bases at V and 14 bases at J, with 14 bases in the middle. Germline CDR1 reads SEHNR; CDR2 reads FQNEAQ (reference sequence). Here the CDR3 DNA reads TGTGCCAGCAGCTTCGGGACCCCGGGCGCCCTCCACTTT. Translated, it gives CASSFGTPGALHF. The full variable domain, in which reference TRBV7-9 and TRBJ1-6 provide the parts outside the CDR3, is DTGVSQNPRHKITKRGQNVTFRCDPISEHNRLYWYRQTLGQGPEFLTYFQNEAQLEKSRLLSDRFSAERPKGSFSTLEIQRTEQGDSAMYLCASSFGTPGALHFGNGTRLTVT.

This chain links TRBV12-3 or TRBV12-4 with TRBJ2-4; D remains ambiguous. V was cut by 3 bases and J by 3 bases, with 12 bases left in between. This CDR3 region has 15 residues. The CDR3 DNA follows: TGTGCCAGCAGTTTGGCCGGAGTCGGCAAAAACATTCAGTACTTC. As protein: CASSLAGVGKNIQYF.

The V gene is TRBV5-1, the J gene TRBJ2-6; D is perhaps TRBD1 (5 bases). This CDR3 is 13 amino acids long. V was cut by 4 bases and J by 9 bases, with 11 bases left in between. Germline CDR1 is SGHRS and CDR2 is YFSETQ. The CDR3 nucleotides are TGCGCCAGCAGCGTCGACAGCGTCAACGTCCTGACTTTC. Residues: CASSVDSVNVLTF.

Note on this clonotype: A junction boundary mismatches the germline segment, possibly from a read error. The rearrangement joins TRBV29-1 to TRBJ2-5, with D uncertain. The CDR3 contains 11 residues. CDR1 is SQVTM and CDR2 is ANQGSEA in the germline V gene. CDR3 in amino acids: CSVDGTETQYF. DNA of the CDR3: TGCAGCGTTGACGGTACAGAGACACAGTACTTC.

There are many counts of this clonotype. The CDR3 is CASSQDVQGDTQYF. The CDR3 DNA reads as TGTGCCAGCAGCCAAGACGTACAGGGAGATACGCAGTATTTT. The rearrangement joins TRBV14 to TRBJ2-3; tentatively, D is TRBD1 (6 bases). Trimming pared 0 bases from V and 5 bases from J, leaving 9 bases between. The CDR3 covers 14 residues. Germline assignment: CDR1 SGHDN and CDR2 FVKESK. The full variable domain, in which reference TRBV14 and TRBJ2-3 provide the parts outside the CDR3, is EAGVTQFPSHSVIEKGQTVTLRCDPISGHDNLYWYRRVMGKEIKFLLHFVKESKQDESGMPNNRFLAERTGGTYSTLKVQPAELEDSGVYFCASSQDVQGDTQYFGPGTRLTVL.

This clonotype appeared a few times. The rearrangement joins TRBV7-2 to TRBJ2-7; D is perhaps TRBD2 (7 bases). V was trimmed by 3 bases and J by 7 bases, leaving 16 bases between them. Germline lookup yields CDR1 SGHTA and CDR2 FQGNSA. The CDR3 has 14 residues. For the CDR3, the DNA is TGTGCCAGCAGCTTTTTGCGGGGGCCCGGTGAGCAGTACTTC. This codes for CASSFLRGPGEQYF.

This clonotype was seen ten or more times. The V and J genes are TRBV5-1 and TRBJ1-2; 9 nucleotides align to TRBD1. The CDR3 has 18 amino acids. Germline lookup yields CDR1 SGHRS and CDR2 YFSETQ. Germline trimming cut 0 bases from V and 4 bases from J; bases unmatched to any gene: 13. The CDR3 DNA reads TGCGCCAGCAGCTTGGAAAGGACAGGGGCCCGCGGAACCTATGGCTACACCTTC. It translates to CASSLERTGARGTYGYTF.

This clonotype showed up just a few times. This chain joins TRBV29-1 and TRBJ1-2, with TRBD1 matching 7 bases. Trimming took 4 bases from V and 4 from J; bases not matched to a gene: 0. Germline CDR1 is SQVTM and CDR2 is ANQGSEA. The CDR3 loop spans 11 amino acids. This CDR3 reads CSVGDSYGYTF. DNA for the CDR3: TGCAGCGTTGGGGACAGCTATGGCTACACCTTC.